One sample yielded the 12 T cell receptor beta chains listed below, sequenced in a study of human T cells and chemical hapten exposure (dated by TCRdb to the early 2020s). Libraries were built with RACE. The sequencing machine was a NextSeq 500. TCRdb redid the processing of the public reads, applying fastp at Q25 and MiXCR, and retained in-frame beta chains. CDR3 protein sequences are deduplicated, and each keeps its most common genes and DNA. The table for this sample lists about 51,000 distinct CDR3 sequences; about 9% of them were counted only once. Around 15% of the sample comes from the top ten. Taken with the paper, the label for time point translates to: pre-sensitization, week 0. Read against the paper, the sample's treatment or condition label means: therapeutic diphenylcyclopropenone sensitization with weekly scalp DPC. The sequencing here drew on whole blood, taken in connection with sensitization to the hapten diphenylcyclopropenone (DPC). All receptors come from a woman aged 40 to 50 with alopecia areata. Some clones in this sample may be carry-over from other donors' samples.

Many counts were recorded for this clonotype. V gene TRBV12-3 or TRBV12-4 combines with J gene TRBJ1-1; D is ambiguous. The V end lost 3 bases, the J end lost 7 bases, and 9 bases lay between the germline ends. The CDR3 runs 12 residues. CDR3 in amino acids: CASSFQHLEAFF. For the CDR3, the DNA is TGTGCCAGCAGTTTTCAGCACCTTGAAGCTTTCTTT.

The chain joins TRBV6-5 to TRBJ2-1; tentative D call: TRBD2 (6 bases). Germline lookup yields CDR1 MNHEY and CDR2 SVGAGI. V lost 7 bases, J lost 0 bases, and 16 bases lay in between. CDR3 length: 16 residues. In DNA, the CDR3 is TGTGCCAGCAAAGTAGGGACTGGAAGCTCCTACAATGAGCAGTTCTTC. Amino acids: CASKVGTGSSYNEQFF.

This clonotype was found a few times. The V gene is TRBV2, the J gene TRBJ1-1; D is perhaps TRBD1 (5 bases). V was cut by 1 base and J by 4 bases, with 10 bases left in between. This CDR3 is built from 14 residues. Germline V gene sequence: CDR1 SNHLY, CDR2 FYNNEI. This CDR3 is CASSEVGVGTEAFF. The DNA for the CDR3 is TGTGCCAGCAGTGAAGTAGGGGTTGGCACTGAAGCTTTCTTT.

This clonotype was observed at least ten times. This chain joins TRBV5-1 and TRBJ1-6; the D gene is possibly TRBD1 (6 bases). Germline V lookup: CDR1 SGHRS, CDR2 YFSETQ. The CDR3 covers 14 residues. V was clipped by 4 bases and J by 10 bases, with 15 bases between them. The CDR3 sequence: CASSPTGLNSPLHF. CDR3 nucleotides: TGCGCCAGCAGCCCCACAGGGTTAAACTCACCCCTCCACTTT. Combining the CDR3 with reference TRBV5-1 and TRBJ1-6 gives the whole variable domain KAGVTQTPRYLIKTRGQQVTLSCSPISGHRSVSWYQQTPGQGLQFLFEYFSETQRNKGNFPGRFSGRQFSNSRSEMNVSTLELGDSALYLCASSPTGLNSPLHFGNGTRLTVT.

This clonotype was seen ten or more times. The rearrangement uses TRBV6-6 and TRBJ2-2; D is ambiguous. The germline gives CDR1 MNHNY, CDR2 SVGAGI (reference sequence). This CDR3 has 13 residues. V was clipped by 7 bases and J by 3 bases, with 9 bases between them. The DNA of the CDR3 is TGTGCCAGCACCCTAATAGACACCGGGGAGCTGTTTTTT. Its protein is CASTLIDTGELFF.

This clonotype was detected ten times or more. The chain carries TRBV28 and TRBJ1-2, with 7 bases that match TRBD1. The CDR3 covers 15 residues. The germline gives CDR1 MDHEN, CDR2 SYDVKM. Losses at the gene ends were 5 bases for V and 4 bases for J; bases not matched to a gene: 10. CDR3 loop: CASSTPGQILYGYTF. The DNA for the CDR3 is TGTGCCAGCAGTACACCGGGACAGATTCTCTATGGCTACACCTTC.

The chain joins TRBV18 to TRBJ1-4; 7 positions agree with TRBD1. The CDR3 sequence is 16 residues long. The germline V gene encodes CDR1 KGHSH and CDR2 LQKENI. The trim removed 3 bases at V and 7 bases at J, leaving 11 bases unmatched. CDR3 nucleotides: TGTGCCAGCTCACCTACCGGGCCTGCAGGGGGTGAAAAACTGTTTTTT. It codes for CASSPTGPAGGEKLFF.

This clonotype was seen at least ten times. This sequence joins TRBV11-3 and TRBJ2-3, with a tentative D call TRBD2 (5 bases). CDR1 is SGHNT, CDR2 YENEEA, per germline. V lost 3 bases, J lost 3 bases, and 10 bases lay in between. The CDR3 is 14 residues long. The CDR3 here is CASSFGAATDTQYF. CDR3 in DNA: TGTGCCAGCAGCTTCGGAGCGGCTACAGATACGCAGTATTTT.

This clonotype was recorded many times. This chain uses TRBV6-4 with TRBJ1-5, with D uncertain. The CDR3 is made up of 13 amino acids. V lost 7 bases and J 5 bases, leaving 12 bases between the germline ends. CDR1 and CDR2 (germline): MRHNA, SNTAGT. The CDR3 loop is CASNLDRDQPQHF. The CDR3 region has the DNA TGTGCCAGCAATCTAGATCGTGATCAGCCCCAGCATTTT.

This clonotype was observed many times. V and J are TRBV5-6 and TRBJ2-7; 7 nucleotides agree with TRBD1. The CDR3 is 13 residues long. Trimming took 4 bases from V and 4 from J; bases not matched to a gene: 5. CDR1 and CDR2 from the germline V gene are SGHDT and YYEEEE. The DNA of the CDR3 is TGTGCCAGCAGCCGAATACAGGGGTACGAGCAGTACTTC. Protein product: CASSRIQGYEQYF.

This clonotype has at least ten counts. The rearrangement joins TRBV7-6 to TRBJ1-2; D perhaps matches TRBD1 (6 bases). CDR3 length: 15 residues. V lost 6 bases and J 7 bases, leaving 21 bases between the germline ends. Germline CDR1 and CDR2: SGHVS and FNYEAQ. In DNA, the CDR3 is TGTGCCAGCAGTCAAGACGCCGGGACATCCGCTGGCTACACCTTC. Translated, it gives CASSQDAGTSAGYTF.

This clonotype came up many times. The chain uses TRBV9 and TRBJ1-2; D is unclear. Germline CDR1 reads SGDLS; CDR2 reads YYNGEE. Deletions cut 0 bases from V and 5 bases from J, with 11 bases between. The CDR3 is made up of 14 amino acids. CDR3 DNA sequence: TGTGCCAGCAGCGTAGAGGGCAGCCCTTATGGCTACACCTTC. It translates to CASSVEGSPYGYTF.